These 27 T cell receptor beta chains originate from one sample sequenced in a study of blood T cell repertoires in COVID-19. Here immunoSEQ multiplex PCR was the method, and the copy in TCRdb shows in-frame clones only, minus some. The data hold around 270,000 clones, with 65% to 85% observed a single time. Input material: peripheral blood. These receptors all come from a woman in her 40s who had recovered from COVID-19.

The V gene is TRBV2, the J gene TRBJ2-3; D not resolved. Between the trimmed V and J ends, which lost 3 bases and 0 bases, there was a span of 13 bases. The germline V gene encodes CDR1 SNHLY and CDR2 FYNNEI. CDR3 length: 16 amino acids. CDR3 DNA: TGTGCCAGCAGTGATGGTTACAGATCTAGCACAGATACGCAGTATTTT. Translated: CASSDGYRSSTDTQYF.

The chain couples TRBV10-3 to TRBJ1-4, with a tentative D call TRBD1 (6 bases). The CDR3 totals 13 residues. Germline V gene sequence: CDR1 ENHRY, CDR2 SYGVKD. Trimming removed 5 bases from V and 7 bases from J, with 11 bases in between. The CDR3 is CAISQDRSEKLFF. The CDR3 nucleotides are TGTGCCATCAGTCAAGACAGGTCTGAAAAACTGTTTTTT.

As concerns this clone: The sample contains more than one DNA sequence encoding this CDR3. This rearrangement joins TRBV11-2 to TRBJ2-3; the D is unclear. Deletions cut 1 base from V and 1 base from J, with 3 bases between. Germline CDR1 reads SGHAT; CDR2 reads FQNNGV. This CDR3 is 13 amino acids long. CDR3 protein: CASSLAGTDTQYF. The CDR3 DNA sequence: TGTGCCAGCAGCTTAGCCGGCACAGATACGCAGTATTTT.

This clone is labeled large. J is TRBJ2-7 and V is TRBV14; tentatively, D is TRBD1 (6 bases). Germline CDR1 SGHDN, CDR2 FVKESK. V was shortened by 4 bases and J by 3 bases, with 19 bases between the two germline ends. This CDR3 contains 16 residues. In DNA form, the CDR3 reads TGTGCCAGCAGCCCATTCAGGGGCCAAATTCACTACGAGCAGTACTTC. This gives the protein CASSPFRGQIHYEQYF.

The chain is built from TRBV28 and TRBJ2-7; 7 positions match TRBD1. V was clipped by 5 bases and J by 0 bases; unmatched bases: 7. The CDR3 is 15 residues long. The germline V gene has CDR1 MDHEN and CDR2 SYDVKM. The CDR3 is CASSAPAGGSYEQYF. The CDR3 DNA follows: TGTGCCAGCAGTGCCCCCGCAGGGGGCTCCTACGAGCAGTACTTC.

This chain connects TRBV5-6 to TRBJ1-3; the D is unclear. Germline V gives CDR1 SGHDT, CDR2 YYEEEE. The CDR3 covers 16 residues. V dropped 2 bases and J dropped 0 bases, with 12 bases sitting between them. The CDR3 protein is CASSLAGGDSGNTIYF. DNA for the CDR3: TGTGCCAGCAGCTTAGCGGGCGGAGACTCTGGAAACACCATATATTTT. The full variable domain, in which reference TRBV5-6 and TRBJ1-3 provide the parts outside the CDR3, is DAGVTQSPTHLIKTRGQQVTLRCSPKSGHDTVSWYQQALGQGPQFIFQYYEEEERQRGNFPDRFSGHQFPNYSSELNVNALLLGDSALYLCASSLAGGDSGNTIYFGEGSWLTVV.

The V and J genes are TRBV5-1 and TRBJ2-5; D is unresolved. Germline CDR1 and CDR2: SGHRS and YFSETQ. Trimming took off 2 bases at V and 2 bases at J, with 7 bases between the two ends. The CDR3 runs to 13 residues. The CDR3 reads CASSLIPQETQYF. The CDR3 DNA reads TGCGCCAGCAGCTTAATCCCACAAGAGACCCAGTACTTC.

The chain is built from TRBV6-1 and TRBJ2-7; D ambiguous. The CDR3 is 13 residues long. V lost 3 bases and J lost 3, with 9 bases in between. Germline V CDR1 and CDR2: MNHNS, SASEGT. The CDR3 reads CASSDGSVYEQYF. CDR3 coding DNA: TGTGCCAGCAGTGATGGCTCTGTCTACGAGCAGTACTTC.

The J gene is TRBJ2-5, the V gene TRBV2; 7 bases align to TRBD2. The CDR3 extends over 14 amino acids. In germline, CDR1 is SNHLY, CDR2 FYNNEI. After removal of 3 bases from V and 1 base from J, the junction contained 2 bases not matched to a gene. CDR3 in DNA: TGTGCCAGCAGTGATCGGGGGGTCCAAGAGACCCAGTACTTC. It encodes CASSDRGVQETQYF.

This sequence joins TRBV2 and TRBJ2-1; 7 bases are a match to TRBD2. Germline CDR1 reads SNHLY; CDR2 reads FYNNEI. Losses at the gene ends were 7 bases for V and 1 base for J; bases not matched to a gene: 4. This CDR3 is 14 amino acids long. CDR3 nucleotide sequence: TGTGCCAGCAATTTACTAGCGTCCTACAATGAGCAGTTCTTC. Residues: CASNLLASYNEQFF.

In this sample, this clone turned up a few times. The V and J genes are TRBV28 and TRBJ2-7; D remains unclear. Trimming removed 6 bases from V and 5 bases from J, with 11 bases in between. The germline V gene has CDR1 MDHEN and CDR2 SYDVKM. The CDR3 is made up of 12 amino acids. Written as DNA, the CDR3 is TGTGCCAGCAGCGGCAGGTGGCACGAGCAGTACTTC. Its protein is CASSGRWHEQYF.

The genes are TRBV3-1 (or the pseudogene TRBV3-2) and TRBJ1-2, with TRBD1 matching 8 bases. V lost 4 bases, J lost 6 bases, and 4 bases stayed unmatched. The length of the CDR3 is 13 residues. CDR1 and CDR2 from the germline V gene are LGHDT and YNNKEL (reference sequence). CDR3 sequence: CASSRGQGDGYTF. CDR3 bases: TGTGCCAGCAGCCGTGGACAGGGAGATGGCTACACCTTC.

DNA of the CDR3: TGTGCCAGCAGCGGAGGATTTACTAACTATGGCTACACCTTC. This encodes CASSGGFTNYGYTF. The chain couples TRBV2 to TRBJ1-2; D gene uncertain. CDR3 size: 14 residues. Germline CDR1 and CDR2: SNHLY and FYNNEI. V dropped 6 bases and J dropped 0 bases, with 11 bases sitting between them.

The genes are TRBV28 and TRBJ1-6; no firm D call. Germline values: CDR1 MDHEN, CDR2 SYDVKM. V lost 4 bases to trimming and J lost 9 bases, with 7 bases between them. The CDR3 is made up of 12 amino acids. This chain's CDR3 is CASSYLGSPLHF. The CDR3 DNA reads TGTGCCAGCAGTTATCTAGGTTCACCCCTCCACTTT. The full variable domain, rest sourced from reference TRBV28 and TRBJ1-6, is DVKVTQSSRYLVKRTGEKVFLECVQDMDHENMFWYRQDPGLGLRLIYFSYDVKMKEKGDIPEGYSVSREKKERFSLILESASTNQTSMYLCASSYLGSPLHFGNGTRLTVT.

In the case of this clone: Germline is not matched at one junction end, which may reflect a read error. The CDR3 region has the DNA TGTGCCACTAGTGGGGAGGAGATAAACTATGGCTACACCTTC. As protein: CATSGEEINYGYTF. The chain combines TRBV19 with TRBJ1-2; D uncertain. Per germline, CDR1 LNHDA and CDR2 SQIVND (reference sequence). This CDR3 spans 14 amino acids. Variable domain in full (rest from reference TRBV19 and TRBJ1-2): DGGITQSPKYLFRKEGQNVTLSCEQNLNHDAMYWYRQDPGQGLRLIYYSQIVNDFQKGDIAEGYSVSREKKESFPLTVTSAQKNPTAFYLCATSGEEINYGYTFGSGTRLTVV.

The chain is built from TRBV6-6 and TRBJ1-1; D ambiguous. V lost 0 bases, J lost 1 base, and 12 bases lay in between. The germline gives CDR1 MNHNY, CDR2 SVGAGI (reference sequence). This CDR3 has 16 amino acids. CDR3 in DNA: TGTGCCAGCAGTTACTCTTCCGGGGTTGGGAACACTGAAGCTTTCTTT. This gives the protein CASSYSSGVGNTEAFF.

The gene calls are TRBV19 and TRBJ1-5, with 9 bases fitting TRBD1. Trimming at V came to 6 bases and at J to 3 bases, leaving 9 bases not matched to a gene. Germline V gene lookup returns CDR1 LNHDA and CDR2 SQIVND (reference sequence). The CDR3 covers 16 residues. DNA of the CDR3: TGTGCCAGTAGCTCCGAGGACAGGGGATACAATCAGCCCCAGCATTTT. It is translated as CASSSEDRGYNQPQHF.

J is TRBJ1-5 and V is TRBV27; 8 bases line up with TRBD1. The V segment lost 3 bases and the J segment 4 bases; nucleotides outside the gene matches: 2. CDR1 MNHEY and CDR2 SMNVEV come from the germline V gene (reference sequence). The CDR3 is made up of 14 amino acids. The CDR3 region has the DNA TGTGCCAGCAGTTTCAGGGGGCATAATCAGCCCCAGCATTTT. Its translation: CASSFRGHNQPQHF.

The chain is built from TRBV10-2 and TRBJ2-3; weak D call: TRBD2 (5 bases). Germline V gives CDR1 WSHSY, CDR2 SAAADI. V was trimmed by 7 bases and J by 2 bases, leaving 7 bases between them. CDR3 length: 12 amino acids. The CDR3 is CASKDFTDTQYF. CDR3 DNA: TGCGCCAGCAAGGACTTCACAGATACGCAGTATTTT.

CDR3 coding DNA: TGTGCCAGCAACATAGCAGGGGGCGATGAGCAGTTCTTC. This gives the protein CASNIAGGDEQFF. This sequence joins TRBV7-9 and TRBJ2-1; 8 bases align to TRBD1. CDR3 length: 13 amino acids. The junction had 7 bases not matched to a gene; V was cut back by 7 bases and J by 8 bases. Germline CDR1 is SEHNR and CDR2 is FQNEAQ (reference sequence).

This clone has a handful of counts. The chain has TRBV6-5 and TRBJ1-2, with D tentatively TRBD1 (6 bases). V gave up 9 bases and J gave up 3 bases, with 11 bases separating them. Germline CDR1 is MNHEY and CDR2 is SVGAGI. The CDR3 loop spans 12 amino acids. The CDR3 region is CARGDTYYGYTF. The DNA for the CDR3 is TGTGCCAGAGGGGACACCTACTATGGCTACACCTTC.

This chain connects TRBV5-4 to TRBJ1-3; 9 positions agree with TRBD1. Trimming at V came to 4 bases and at J to 2 bases, leaving 1 base not matched to a gene. The CDR3 totals 14 residues. Per germline, CDR1 SGHNT and CDR2 YYREEE (reference sequence). CDR3 residues: CASSRDRAGNTIYF. In nucleotides, the CDR3 is TGTGCCAGCAGCCGGGACAGGGCTGGAAACACCATATATTTT. Together with reference TRBV5-4 and TRBJ1-3, the CDR3 gives the full variable domain: ETGVTQSPTHLIKTRGQQVTLRCSSQSGHNTVSWYQQALGQGPQFIFQYYREEENGRGNFPPRFSGLQFPNYSSELNVNALELDDSALYLCASSRDRAGNTIYFGEGSWLTVV.

V and J are TRBV6-5 and TRBJ1-1; TRBD1 is a possible D gene (5 bases). Germline CDR1 MNHEY, CDR2 SVGAGI. The germline V and J ends were trimmed by 3 bases and 5 bases, with 19 bases remaining between them. The CDR3 contains 16 residues. The CDR3 nucleotides read TGTGCCAGCAGTTATGCGGCAGGGCGAGGCTGGACTGAAGCTTTCTTT. The encoded protein is CASSYAAGRGWTEAFF.

This clone was counted between two and nine times. This rearrangement joins TRBV30 to TRBJ1-6; TRBD1 matches at 7 bases. V gave up 3 bases and J gave up 8 bases; unmatched junction bases: 4. The CDR3 is 13 amino acids. Germline V gene data show CDR1 as GTSNPN and CDR2 as SVGIG (reference sequence). The CDR3 spells CAWRTGPYSPLHF. The CDR3 bases are TGTGCCTGGAGGACAGGGCCTTATTCACCCCTCCACTTT.

This chain joins TRBV25-1 and TRBJ2-3, with D possibly matching TRBD2 (6 bases). V lost 0 bases, J lost 3 bases, and 16 bases lay in between. The CDR3 runs 17 residues. Germline CDR1 is MGHDK and CDR2 is SYGVNS. In DNA form, the CDR3 reads TGTGCCAGCAGTGAATATTTTGTCGCGGGGAAGACAGATACGCAGTATTTT. Its translation is CASSEYFVAGKTDTQYF.

The chain carries TRBV3-1 (or the pseudogene TRBV3-2) and TRBJ1-3; no clear D. Germline V gives CDR1 LGHDT, CDR2 YNNKEL (reference sequence). Trimming cost V 4 bases and J 1 base, with 14 bases left between them. The CDR3 consists of 16 residues. This CDR3 is CASSLLGSTSGNTIYF. In DNA form, the CDR3 reads TGTGCCAGCAGCCTCCTGGGCAGTACTTCTGGAAACACCATATATTTT.

This clone was seen only once. V is TRBV5-1 and J is TRBJ2-5, with 7 bases that match TRBD1. Germline V gene sequence: CDR1 SGHRS, CDR2 YFSETQ. V shed 2 bases, J shed 0 bases, and the junction held 1 base outside the gene matches. This CDR3 spans 14 amino acids. The CDR3 DNA reads as TGCGCCAGCAGCTTACAGGGGAACCAAGAGACCCAGTACTTC. Its translation: CASSLQGNQETQYF.